One sample yielded the 15 T cell receptor beta chains listed below, sequenced in a study of shared clonotypes between healthy human individuals. Naive-designated CD8 cells lacked CD45RO, were positively enriched for CCR7, and omitted terminally differentiated effector memory CD45RA+ cells. Repertoires were generated with immunoSEQ multiplex PCR, while TCRdb's copy carries only in-frame clones and drops some. The table has millions of clones, under 95% seen once. Sequencing was done on a sample of naive CD8+ T cells from PBMCs. These TCRs come from a man aged 18-30 years in good health. Some clones in this sample may be carry-over from other donors' samples.

The chain joins TRBV6-1 to TRBJ2-7; 7 positions match TRBD1. The J segment lost 3 bases and the V segment lost 3 bases, leaving 2 bases of the junction unmatched. The length of the CDR3 is 13 residues. CDR1 is MNHNS and CDR2 is SASEGT in the germline V gene. In nucleotides, the CDR3 is TGTGCCAGCAGTGATCCAGGGGGCTACGAGCAGTACTTC. Its translation is CASSDPGGYEQYF.

Comments on this clone: The sample carries other DNA sequences with the same CDR3. This chain uses TRBV27 with TRBJ2-1; D is unresolved. There are 14 residues in the CDR3. From germline, CDR1 is MNHEY and CDR2 SMNVEV (reference sequence). Trimming took off 3 bases at V and 3 bases at J, with 9 bases between the two ends. The CDR3 loop reads CASSLRSGYNEQFF. The DNA of the CDR3 is TGTGCCAGCAGTTTGCGGTCGGGCTACAATGAGCAGTTCTTC.

This clone has only one observation. This chain joins TRBV6-5 and TRBJ2-1, with 8 bases fitting TRBD2. Germline V gene data show CDR1 as MNHEY and CDR2 as SVGAGI. This CDR3 comprises 15 residues. J gave up 0 bases and V 6 bases, and 4 bases lay outside the gene matches. CDR3 loop: CASRPREGSYNEQFF. DNA for the CDR3: TGTGCCAGCAGACCCCGGGAGGGCTCCTACAATGAGCAGTTCTTC.

The chain couples TRBV30 to TRBJ1-5; D is undetermined. Trimming took off 1 base at V and 0 bases at J, with 13 bases between the two ends. Germline V gene lookup returns CDR1 GTSNPN and CDR2 SVGIG (reference sequence). The CDR3 sequence is 16 residues long. CDR3 protein: CAWSDRQAHSNQPQHF. The CDR3 coding sequence is TGTGCCTGGAGTGATAGGCAGGCACATAGCAATCAGCCCCAGCATTTT.

The chain uses TRBV13 and TRBJ2-7; TRBD2 is a possible D gene (7 bases). Looked up from germline, CDR1 is PRHDT and CDR2 is FYEKMQ (reference sequence). CDR3 length equals 15 residues. V was trimmed by 2 bases and J by 3 bases, leaving 14 bases between them. The chain's CDR3 is CASSLRGEGLYEQYF. The CDR3 bases are TGTGCCAGCAGCTTAAGGGGGGAGGGTCTCTACGAGCAGTACTTC. The variable domain in full, completed from reference TRBV13 and TRBJ2-7, reads AAGVIQSPRHLIKEKRETATLKCYPIPRHDTVYWYQQGPGQDPQFLISFYEKMQSDKGSIPDRFSAQQFSDYHSELNMSSLELGDSALYFCASSLRGEGLYEQYFGPGTRLTVT.

V gene TRBV28 combines with J gene TRBJ1-3, with 8 nucleotides matching TRBD1. CDR3 length: 14 residues. Trimming took 5 bases from V and 3 from J; bases not matched to a gene: 3. Germline assignment: CDR1 MDHEN and CDR2 SYDVKM. Written as DNA, the CDR3 is TGTGCCAGCAGTCCACAGGGGGATGGAAACACCATATATTTT. The encoded protein is CASSPQGDGNTIYF.

V is TRBV28 and J is TRBJ2-1; D ambiguous. The V gene's germline CDR1 is MDHEN and CDR2 SYDVKM. This CDR3 contains 11 residues. V was pared by 4 bases and J by 8 bases, with 6 bases between. CDR3 DNA sequence: TGTGCCAGCAGTTCTCGGGATGAGCAGTTCTTC. Protein sequence: CASSSRDEQFF. The full variable domain, with the rest looked up from reference TRBV28 and TRBJ2-1, is DVKVTQSSRYLVKRTGEKVFLECVQDMDHENMFWYRQDPGLGLRLIYFSYDVKMKEKGDIPEGYSVSREKKERFSLILESASTNQTSMYLCASSSRDEQFFGPGTRLTVL.

The genes are TRBV9 and TRBJ2-5; 14 nucleotides agree with TRBD2. The ends lost 4 bases at V and 5 bases at J; junction bases unmatched: 7. The CDR3 loop spans 16 amino acids. CDR1 SGDLS and CDR2 YYNGEE come from the germline V gene. The CDR3 nucleotides are TGTGCCAGCAGCACCGGACTAGCGGGAGGATTGGAGACCCAGTACTTC. Its translation: CASSTGLAGGLETQYF.

The rearrangement links TRBV5-1 to TRBJ2-3; 10 nucleotides line up with TRBD1. This CDR3 is 16 amino acids long. The trim removed 1 base at V and 4 bases at J, leaving 6 bases unmatched. Looked up from germline, CDR1 is SGHRS and CDR2 is YFSETQ. CDR3 DNA sequence: TGCGCCAGCAGCTTGCAGGGACAGGGGTGGGCAGATACGCAGTATTTT. As protein: CASSLQGQGWADTQYF.

This clone was recorded once. At the DNA level, this CDR3 is encoded by other sequences in the same sample as well. The chain has TRBV9 and TRBJ2-2; D gene uncertain. Germline lookup yields CDR1 SGDLS and CDR2 YYNGEE. V was clipped by 0 bases and J by 7 bases, with 7 bases between them. The CDR3 loop spans 13 amino acids. CDR3 sequence: CASSVGAGGELFF. The DNA for the CDR3 is TGTGCCAGCAGCGTAGGGGCAGGCGGGGAGCTGTTTTTT.

The rearrangement joins TRBV30 to TRBJ1-4; D not resolved. CDR3 length: 14 amino acids. Germline-derived CDR1 and CDR2 are GTSNPN and SVGIG (reference sequence). V lost 3 bases, J lost 8 bases, and 16 bases lay in between. The CDR3 region is CAWSPRHHGEKLFF. The CDR3 DNA follows: TGTGCCTGGAGCCCCAGACACCACGGGGAAAAACTGTTTTTT.

The rearrangement uses TRBV28 and TRBJ2-2, with D unclear. V was pared by 5 bases and J by 2 bases, with 12 bases between. Germline-derived CDR1 and CDR2 are MDHEN and SYDVKM. The CDR3 covers 15 residues. As DNA, the CDR3 is TGTGCCAGCAGTCAGCCGGAGCAAAACACCGGGGAGCTGTTTTTT. Translated: CASSQPEQNTGELFF.

This clone was picked up a small number of times. The V call is TRBV13, the J call TRBJ2-7; D remains ambiguous. Germline lookup yields CDR1 PRHDT and CDR2 FYEKMQ (reference sequence). Trimming cost V 4 bases and J 4 bases, with 17 bases left between them. The CDR3 runs to 15 residues. The CDR3 loop reads CASSSGDMGLYEQYF. CDR3 in DNA: TGTGCCAGCAGCTCTGGCGACATGGGTCTTTACGAGCAGTACTTC.

This clone was observed a handful of times. The rearrangement uses TRBV14 and TRBJ1-4; D perhaps matches TRBD1 (6 bases). This CDR3 is built from 14 residues. V was shortened by 4 bases and J by 7 bases, with 13 bases between the two germline ends. Germline loops: CDR1 SGHDN, CDR2 FVKESK. The DNA of the CDR3 is TGTGCCAGCAGCCCCCAGGGGTCCGTTGAAAAACTGTTTTTT. As protein: CASSPQGSVEKLFF.

The V and J genes are TRBV27 and TRBJ1-5, with D hard to call. V was clipped by 3 bases and J by 0 bases, with 9 bases between them. The germline gives CDR1 MNHEY, CDR2 SMNVEV (reference sequence). The CDR3 loop spans 15 amino acids. The CDR3 nucleotides are TGTGCCAGCAGTTTGGAGGGTTATAGCAATCAGCCCCAGCATTTT. Its protein product is CASSLEGYSNQPQHF.